This TCR beta chain stems from a study of identical twins. Overall study results and limits: Models predicted less out-of-frame TCR alpha sharing in monozygotic twins than was found. Researchers caution that invariant MAIT and iNKT cells could partly confound zero-insertion analyses.

TCRdb re-analysed the 5' RACE reads in MiXCR, keeping a single row per CDR3 protein. This sample has 690,000 or so distinct CDR3 sequences; approximately 9% occur once, and the top ten carry 0.75% to 1%. About this clonotype itself: The antigen remains undetermined.

The CDR3 contains 16 residues. The germline V gene encodes CDR1 SGHNT and CDR2 YYREEE (reference sequence). Trimming cost V 2 bases and J 7 bases; bases outside gene matches: 12. Everyone who gave samples was a healthy Caucasian. Another study also made use of these data, one on yellow fever vaccine responses in identical twins. According to that study: A vaccine T cell response that seemed partly convergent and partly personalized was reported in twins.

The clonotype comes from a woman aged 18-29 years in good health. The J gene is TRBJ2-7, the V gene TRBV5-4, with TRBD1 matching over 10 bases. The sequenced material came from PBMCs. The CDR3 loop is CASSFSAGQGGEEQYF. The CDR3 DNA is TGTGCCAGCAGCTTCTCCGCTGGACAGGGGGGAGAAGAGCAGTACTTC.